A selection of T cell receptor beta chains follows, all from one sample in a study of T-cell reconstitution after alpha-beta-depleted transplantation in children. TCRdb fed the PCR reads into MiXCR, producing one record per CDR3 protein. The data contain 500,000 to 600,000 distinct CDR3 sequences, roughly 27% of them singletons. Material: PBMCs, obtained before TCRalphabeta/CD19-depleted stem cell transplant. The receptors here all came from a boy younger than two with Wiskott-Aldrich syndrome, due to receive a stem cell transplant. The conserved cysteine and the conserved F or W are not part of the CDR3 here. The order of the fields is clone size, V gene, CDR3 protein. Expanded clones get a size class; other rows say once, few or many, or leave the size out.

abundance: few
v_gene: TRBV12-3/TRBV12-4
CDR3aa: ASSFLGGLQDTQY

abundance: -
v_gene: TRBV20-1
CDR3aa: SAGGQTNYGYT

abundance: once
v_gene: TRBV2
CDR3aa: ASSASGLAGDCDTQY

abundance: -
v_gene: TRBV5-1
CDR3aa: AIKREPDNEQF

abundance: few
v_gene: TRBV28
CDR3aa: ASSLHSPGRTGELF

abundance: -
v_gene: TRBV24-1
CDR3aa: ATSDGTASSYNEQF

abundance: once
v_gene: TRBV24-1
CDR3aa: ATSDLRLAGGDTQY

abundance: few
v_gene: TRBV5-4
CDR3aa: ASSLDPGHKPRYTDTQY

abundance: -
v_gene: TRBV28
CDR3aa: ASSLRTGWEQY

abundance: once
v_gene: TRBV12-3/TRBV12-4
CDR3aa: ASSLGVAGNQPQH

abundance: -
v_gene: TRBV28
CDR3aa: ASSSGSQPQH

abundance: few
v_gene: TRBV29-1
CDR3aa: SVRSDRPNEQF

abundance: few
v_gene: TRBV20-1
CDR3aa: SASPGPYRTDTQY

abundance: -
v_gene: TRBV5-1
CDR3aa: ASSLEGAGQPQH

abundance: -
v_gene: TRBV20-1
CDR3aa: SASRQGLDTQY

abundance: -
v_gene: TRBV7-9
CDR3aa: ASSTGRNSPLH

abundance: -
v_gene: TRBV7-6
CDR3aa: ASSSPPPDTQY

abundance: -
v_gene: TRBV10-3
CDR3aa: ATGRGTGELF

abundance: -
v_gene: TRBV24-1
CDR3aa: ATSSGQY

abundance: -
v_gene: TRBV10-3
CDR3aa: AIRTEVADTQY

abundance: few
v_gene: TRBV5-1
CDR3aa: ASSLLPSGGEDTEAF

abundance: -
v_gene: TRBV20-1
CDR3aa: SARTGTKTYEQY

abundance: -
v_gene: TRBV12-3/TRBV12-4
CDR3aa: ASSPRRDSSYEQY

abundance: -
v_gene: TRBV7-6
CDR3aa: ASSLASGFSYGYT

abundance: few
v_gene: TRBV7-2
CDR3aa: ASSLQTLLYGPDTQY

abundance: once
v_gene: TRBV28
CDR3aa: ASSFHNGPMNTAAF

abundance: few
v_gene: TRBV12-3/TRBV12-4
CDR3aa: ASSLNRGPNEQY

abundance: -
v_gene: TRBV27
CDR3aa: ASSIREGSVYEQY

abundance: few
v_gene: TRBV29-1
CDR3aa: SVWDSKNIQY

abundance: -
v_gene: TRBV29-1
CDR3aa: SVSGSVGETQY

abundance: -
v_gene: TRBV18
CDR3aa: ASSRTYSGGSGTGELF

abundance: -
v_gene: TRBV11-3
CDR3aa: ASSRARTGELF

abundance: -
v_gene: TRBV5-1
CDR3aa: ASSSAGTGEEKLF

abundance: few
v_gene: TRBV20-1
CDR3aa: SAIPLSGTQETQY

abundance: few
v_gene: TRBV5-1
CDR3aa: ASSERTDAEQF

abundance: few
v_gene: TRBV27
CDR3aa: ASSLAGLAGPHTYNEQF

abundance: -
v_gene: TRBV4-2
CDR3aa: ASSPHSTGESYEQY

abundance: -
v_gene: TRBV12-3/TRBV12-4
CDR3aa: ASTLTALNTEAF

abundance: -
v_gene: TRBV6-1
CDR3aa: ASGPTFGAAFYEQY

abundance: few
v_gene: TRBV5-1
CDR3aa: ASSLERLATQY

abundance: few
v_gene: TRBV12-3/TRBV12-4
CDR3aa: ASRRLAAYNEQF

abundance: -
v_gene: TRBV3-1
CDR3aa: ASSQSVTGVGTDTQY

abundance: few
v_gene: TRBV7-8
CDR3aa: ASSARDTQY

abundance: few
v_gene: TRBV24-1
CDR3aa: ATSDPVAGRHDEQF

abundance: -
v_gene: TRBV5-1
CDR3aa: ASSSRDGNNEQF

abundance: few
v_gene: TRBV5-1
CDR3aa: ASSLDTTYNEQF

abundance: -
v_gene: TRBV7-8
CDR3aa: ASSSSAFYNEQF

abundance: -
v_gene: TRBV7-9
CDR3aa: ASSLTGTTPLH

abundance: -
v_gene: TRBV20-1
CDR3aa: SAGLAGGTKNIQY

abundance: -
v_gene: TRBV9
CDR3aa: ASSVEGLAGAGGIQY

abundance: -
v_gene: TRBV29-1
CDR3aa: SVYLDSNTEAF

abundance: few
v_gene: TRBV11-2
CDR3aa: ASSLASSGVSGGQY